The 5 T cell receptor delta chains in this list originate from one sample, sequenced in a study of γδ T cells in repeated Plasmodium falciparum infection. Bulk repertoires came from Vgamma9/Vdelta2+ or Vdelta2-negative gammadelta T cells flow-sorted from PBMC. TCRdb reran clone calling via CATT on the multiplex PCR reads. The table has about 48,000 delta-chain clones, around 1.6% seen once; the top ten hold approximately 8.6%. The specimen sequenced was gamma-delta T cells from blood. The receptors here all came from a pool of human donors (malaria-infected and uninfected, not separated).

Turning to this clone: Other nucleotide sequences in the sample specify the same CDR3. TRDV1 is the V gene, and the J gene was not called; no DNA check was done on the table's D call, TRDD2. CDR3 length equals 19 residues. CDR1 TSWWSYY and CDR2 QGS come from the germline V gene. DNA for the CDR3: TGTGCTCTTGGAGAACTCGCCTTCCCGTATGGTCCGTACACCGATAAACTAATCTTT. Its translation is CALGELAFPYGPYTDKLIF.

This clone was seen only a few times. The TCRdb record carries a much larger clone's protein, which differs from this DNA's translation at residue 16; a read error is the likely cause, and the protein listed here is the DNA translation. This chain links TRDV1 with TRDJ1, with 9 bases fitting TRDD3. TCRdb leaves out the J gene; it was filled in here by matching the DNA to germline. CDR1 and CDR2 (germline): TSWWSYY, QGS. Germline trimming cut 0 bases from V and 3 bases from J; bases unmatched to any gene: 20. The CDR3 runs 21 residues. Here the CDR3 DNA reads TGTGCTCTTGGGGAACTAGGAGACAGAAACTGGGGGACTGCGTACGCCGATAAACTCATCTTT. Translation: CALGELGDRNWGTAYADKLIF.

Note on this clone: For this DNA, TCRdb reports the protein of a much larger clone, which diverges at residue 6, most likely from a read error; the protein presented here is translated directly from the DNA. This chain joins TRDV1 and TRDJ1; 10 nucleotides agree with TRDD3. TCRdb offers no J gene call, so here the DNA was matched to germline to obtain one. The CDR3 is made up of 22 amino acids. From germline, CDR1 is TSWWSYY and CDR2 QGS. The V gene end was trimmed by 2 bases and the J gene end by 2 bases; junction bases not matched to a gene: 23. The CDR3 bases are TGTGCTCTTGGGGAATTCCTACGTGTCTCGGACTGGGGGGATACGAGGACCGATAAACTCATCTTT. Translation gives CALGEFLRVSDWGDTRTDKLIF.

This clone was detected ten times or more. A much bigger clone sits one base away, suggesting this may be a read error. This chain joins TRDV1 and TRDJ1; TRDD3 matches at 7 bases. Germline values: CDR1 TSWWSYY, CDR2 QGS. J was trimmed by 10 bases and V by 2 bases; bases with no gene match: 22. The CDR3 is 18 residues long. This CDR3 reads CALGEECEHGLLPGGLIF. The CDR3 DNA is TGTGCTCTTGGGGAAGAATGTGAGCATGGCCTTCTGCCTGGGGGACTCATCTTT.

This clone showed up just a few times. A far larger clone is off by one base, so a read error is likely. The sample has other DNA sequences that encode this CDR3 too. With the J gene uncalled, the V gene is TRDV2; the table's TRDD3 call for D was not verified on the DNA. The CDR3 is 18 amino acids. Germline V gene sequence: CDR1 GEAIGNYY, CDR2 EKD. CDR3 bases: TGTGCCTGTGACAAGGTACTGGGGGGTCTCACTTTGACAGCACAACTCTTCTTC. This translates into CACDKVLGGLTLTAQLFF.